The 14 T cell receptor beta chains below all came from one sample that was sequenced in a study of blood T cell repertoires in COVID-19. The protocol was immunoSEQ multiplex PCR, while the TCRdb copy is restricted to in-frame clones and leaves out a portion. Of 200,000 to 250,000 clones in the sample, just over 90% were seen once. Sequencing was performed on peripheral blood. Source of these receptors: a man under 40 with acute or convalescent COVID-19.

The chain joins TRBV18 to TRBJ2-1; 8 bases agree with TRBD2. Germline-derived CDR1 and CDR2 are KGHSH and LQKENI. The CDR3 spans 16 residues. Losses at the gene ends were 2 bases for V and 5 bases for J; bases not matched to a gene: 8. CDR3 nucleotide sequence: TGTGCCAGCTCACCAGGACCGGGACTAGGGAACAATGAGCAGTTCTTC. Protein sequence: CASSPGPGLGNNEQFF.

V usage is TRBV14 and J usage is TRBJ2-1; the D gene is possibly TRBD2 (5 bases). CDR3 length equals 15 residues. The V end lost 1 base, the J end lost 5 bases, and 12 bases lay between the germline ends. Per the germline V gene, CDR1 is SGHDN and CDR2 is FVKESK. The CDR3: CASSQVAGQNNEQFF. The DNA for the CDR3 is TGTGCCAGCAGCCAAGTGGCGGGTCAGAACAATGAGCAGTTCTTC.

This chain links TRBV7-2 with TRBJ2-5; D uncertain. CDR1 and CDR2 from the germline V gene are SGHTA and FQGNSA. The V end was cut by 0 bases, the J end by 2 bases, with 7 bases between. This CDR3 is built from 14 residues. The CDR3 region has the DNA TGTGCCAGCAGCTTAGCGGGCAGGCAAGAGACCCAGTACTTC. Protein product: CASSLAGRQETQYF. The full variable domain, rest sourced from reference TRBV7-2 and TRBJ2-5, is GAGVSQSPSNKVTEKGKDVELRCDPISGHTALYWYRQSLGQGLEFLIYFQGNSAPDKSGLPSDRFSAERTGGSVSTLTIQRTQQEDSAVYLCASSLAGRQETQYFGPGTRLLVL.

The gene calls are TRBV28 and TRBJ2-1; 8 bases are shared with TRBD1. In germline, CDR1 is MDHEN, CDR2 SYDVKM. Unmatched junction bases numbered 8, after V lost 6 bases and J lost 4 bases. The CDR3 extends over 15 amino acids. CDR3 DNA: TGTGCCAGCAGCATCCCCGGGACAGGATACAATGAGCAGTTCTTC. Translating gives CASSIPGTGYNEQFF.

The chain employs TRBV19 and TRBJ2-3; the D gene is possibly TRBD2 (6 bases). CDR3 length: 15 residues. The germline V gene has CDR1 LNHDA and CDR2 SQIVND (reference sequence). Between the trimmed V and J ends, which lost 7 bases and 2 bases, there was a span of 16 bases. For the CDR3, the DNA is TGTGCCAGTAAAGCGGGCGGGACCTACACAGATACGCAGTATTTT. Its translation is CASKAGGTYTDTQYF.

The rearrangement joins TRBV5-1 to TRBJ2-7; 9 bases match TRBD1. Per the germline V gene, CDR1 is SGHRS and CDR2 is YFSETQ. The CDR3 covers 16 residues. V was pared by 0 bases and J by 1 base, with 5 bases of the junction left unmatched. CDR3 DNA: TGCGCCAGCAGCTTGGCCCCGGGACAGGGTTCCTACGAGCAGTACTTC. It codes for CASSLAPGQGSYEQYF.

This clone was seen a single time. The V gene is TRBV15, the J gene TRBJ2-7, with D unclear. The V gene's germline CDR1 is LNHNV and CDR2 YYDKDF (reference sequence). This CDR3 has 14 residues. V was shortened by 0 bases and J by 2 bases, with 8 bases between the two germline ends. The CDR3 sequence is CATSRDRSTYEQYF. CDR3 sequence (DNA): TGTGCCACCAGCAGAGATCGGTCGACCTACGAGCAGTACTTC.

The J gene is TRBJ1-3, the V gene TRBV28; tentative D call: TRBD1 (5 bases). V was cut by 8 bases and J by 3 bases, with 8 bases left in between. Germline V lookup: CDR1 MDHEN, CDR2 SYDVKM. The CDR3 is 12 residues long. CDR3 coding DNA: TGTGCCAGCTGGGACTATGGAAACACCATATATTTT. This codes for CASWDYGNTIYF.

The chain couples TRBV11-2 to TRBJ2-5; perhaps TRBD2 as D (6 bases). Trimming cost V 4 bases and J 2 bases, with 14 bases left between them. The CDR3 has 15 residues. Germline V gene data show CDR1 as SGHAT and CDR2 as FQNNGV. In DNA, the CDR3 is TGTGCCAGCAGCTGGGGCGGGACCACACAAGAGACCCAGTACTTC. It specifies CASSWGGTTQETQYF.

This sequence joins TRBV5-1 and TRBJ1-4, with D possibly TRBD1 on 6 matching bases. Per the germline V gene, CDR1 is SGHRS and CDR2 is YFSETQ. V shed 4 bases and J shed 7 bases, with 17 bases lying between them. The CDR3 contains 15 residues. Written as DNA, the CDR3 is TGCGCCAGCAGCCTGGAAGGGGGTTACGGTGAAAAACTGTTTTTT. Translation: CASSLEGGYGEKLFF.

The V call is TRBV7-8, the J call TRBJ2-5; tentatively, D is TRBD1 (6 bases). This CDR3 region has 15 residues. The germline V gene encodes CDR1 SGHVS and CDR2 FQNEAQ. The V gene lost 4 bases and the J gene lost 5 bases, with 17 bases spanning the gap. The CDR3 DNA is TGTGCCAGCAGCTCGGACTTAACTGGGGGCGAGACCCAGTACTTC. The encoded protein is CASSSDLTGGETQYF. Complete variable domain (other parts from reference TRBV7-8 and TRBJ2-5): GAGVSQSPRYKVAKRGQDVALRCDPISGHVSLFWYQQALGQGPEFLTYFQNEAQLDKSGLPSDRFFAERPEGSVSTLKIQRTQQEDSAVYLCASSSDLTGGETQYFGPGTRLLVL.

This chain links TRBV4-1 with TRBJ1-2, with D perhaps TRBD1 (5 bases). This CDR3 spans 16 amino acids. Germline CDR1 reads MGHRA; CDR2 reads YSYEKL. Trimming took 0 bases from V and 4 from J, leaving 15 bases between them. DNA for the CDR3: TGCGCCAGCAGCCAAGATTTCGGGGGAATATTCTATGGCTACACCTTC. This translates into CASSQDFGGIFYGYTF.

This chain joins TRBV6-6 and TRBJ2-5; 16 bases are a match to TRBD2. V was clipped by 5 bases and J by 1 base; unmatched bases: 10. Germline CDR1 reads MNHNY; CDR2 reads SVGAGI (reference sequence). The CDR3 sequence is 19 residues long. Here the CDR3 reads CASSPYMGLAGGSQETQYF. CDR3 nucleotides: TGTGCCAGCAGTCCATATATGGGACTAGCGGGAGGGTCCCAAGAGACCCAGTACTTC.

This chain uses TRBV18 with TRBJ1-2, with a tentative D call TRBD1 (5 bases). The V gene lost 2 bases and the J gene lost 4 bases, with 8 bases spanning the gap. This CDR3 spans 13 amino acids. CDR1 KGHSH and CDR2 LQKENI come from the germline V gene. The CDR3 spells CASSPDSAYGYTF. CDR3 sequence (DNA): TGTGCCAGCTCACCAGACAGTGCCTATGGCTACACCTTC.